What follows are 15 T cell receptor beta chains derived from one specimen sequenced in a study of beta chain features in type 1 diabetes. Expressed TCRB transcripts were sequenced after all isolated RNA was converted to cDNA. TCRdb keeps only in-frame clones here, not all; method: immunoSEQ multiplex PCR. This sample yields 400,000 to 600,000 clones, of which 25% to 35% are seen a single time; about 0.065% belongs to the top ten. The sample taken for sequencing was naive CD4+ T cells from blood. The source is a man younger than 35 in good health.

This chain uses TRBV4-3 with TRBJ1-1; 7 bases match TRBD1. This CDR3 is 14 amino acids long. V lost 4 bases and J lost 8; bases outside the gene matches: 10. Germline CDR1 is LGHNA and CDR2 is YSLEER. The chain's CDR3 is CASSPGQITIEAFF. CDR3 bases: TGCGCCAGCAGCCCGGGACAGATAACTATCGAAGCTTTCTTT.

In its sample, this clone was seen a few times. The rearrangement joins TRBV30 to TRBJ2-1; tentative D call: TRBD1 (6 bases). The V end was cut by 5 bases, the J end by 3 bases, with 11 bases between. The CDR3 runs 13 residues. Germline V gene data show CDR1 as GTSNPN and CDR2 as SVGIG (reference sequence). The CDR3, as DNA: TGTGCCTGGTCGACAGGATACTACAATGAGCAGTTCTTC. It yields the protein CAWSTGYYNEQFF.

The rearrangement uses TRBV5-1 and TRBJ2-7; 10 nucleotides align to TRBD1. The CDR3 has 14 amino acids. Germline CDR1 is SGHRS and CDR2 is YFSETQ. Trimming removed 4 bases from V and 6 bases from J; junction bases left unmatched: 7. The CDR3 DNA sequence: TGCGCCAGCAGCCTGAGCCGGACAGGGGGCGAGCAGTACTTC. Its protein is CASSLSRTGGEQYF.

This chain joins TRBV29-1 and TRBJ2-1; D remains unclear. This CDR3 comprises 12 residues. Trimming pared 6 bases from V and 2 bases from J, leaving 8 bases between. Germline V CDR1 and CDR2: SQVTM, ANQGSEA. This CDR3 is CSVVLPYNEQFF. The CDR3 nucleotides read TGCAGCGTGGTCCTCCCCTACAATGAGCAGTTCTTC.

This clone was counted between two and nine times. This rearrangement joins TRBV5-4 to TRBJ1-2; maybe TRBD1 (5 bases). Per the germline V gene, CDR1 is SGHNT and CDR2 is YYREEE (reference sequence). This CDR3 spans 14 amino acids. V dropped 0 bases and J dropped 2 bases, with 8 bases sitting between them. CDR3 sequence: CASSLAEGNYGYTF. CDR3 nucleotides: TGTGCCAGCAGCTTGGCAGAGGGGAACTATGGCTACACCTTC.

The chain has TRBV2 and TRBJ2-3; D not certain. Trimming cost V 4 bases and J 6 bases, with 14 bases left between them. This CDR3 has 14 amino acids. CDR1 is SNHLY, CDR2 FYNNEI, per germline. This CDR3 is CASSVGLLHDTQYF. In nucleotides, the CDR3 is TGTGCCAGCAGTGTTGGGCTTCTCCATGATACGCAGTATTTT.

This clone was observed a handful of times. The rearrangement joins TRBV11-2 to TRBJ1-1; TRBD1 might be the D (5 bases). Trimming removed 5 bases from V and 0 bases from J, with 16 bases in between. The CDR3 has 16 amino acids. CDR1 and CDR2 (germline): SGHAT, FQNNGV. CDR3 DNA: TGTGCCAGCAGCCGCACCAACAGGCGATTGAACACTGAAGCTTTCTTT. Its protein product is CASSRTNRRLNTEAFF.

This clone was seen a few times. The chain couples TRBV18 to TRBJ2-5; TRBD1 matches 12 bases. The germline V gene encodes CDR1 KGHSH and CDR2 LQKENI. Unmatched junction bases numbered 6, after V lost 3 bases and J lost 4 bases. The CDR3 covers 16 residues. The CDR3 is CASSPRAGQGAETQYF. In nucleotides, the CDR3 is TGTGCCAGCTCACCCCGAGCGGGACAGGGGGCAGAGACCCAGTACTTC. The full variable domain, its missing parts supplied by reference TRBV18 and TRBJ2-5, is NAGVMQNPRHLVRRRGQEARLRCSPMKGHSHVYWYRQLPEEGLKFMVYLQKENIIDESGMPKERFSAEFPKEGPSILRIQQVVRGDSAAYFCASSPRAGQGAETQYFGPGTRLLVL.

The CDR3 spells CAWSRGLPYEQYF. CDR3 bases: TGTGCCTGGAGTCGGGGACTCCCCTACGAGCAGTACTTC. The chain carries TRBV30 and TRBJ2-7, with D tentatively TRBD2 (6 bases). Trimming stripped 2 bases from V and 2 bases from J, with 10 bases between. This CDR3 contains 13 residues. Per the germline V gene, CDR1 is GTSNPN and CDR2 is SVGIG (reference sequence).

This clone was seen a handful of times. The V gene is TRBV27, the J gene TRBJ2-4; D unclear. Trimming shortened V by 5 bases and J by 2 bases, and 13 bases separated the two germline ends. In germline, CDR1 is MNHEY, CDR2 SMNVEV (reference sequence). This CDR3 region has 15 residues. The CDR3 is CASSLSGTSKNIQYF. In nucleotides, the CDR3 is TGTGCCAGCAGTCTCTCGGGTACTTCCAAAAACATTCAGTACTTC.

The sample holds a few counts of this clone. The chain has TRBV6-5 and TRBJ2-3; 7 positions agree with TRBD2. In germline, CDR1 is MNHEY, CDR2 SVGAGI. Trimming removed 9 bases from V and 3 bases from J; junction bases left unmatched: 6. The CDR3 is 13 amino acids. In nucleotides, the CDR3 is TGTGCCAGTGGCGGGAGCTTAACAGATACGCAGTATTTT. Its translation is CASGGSLTDTQYF.

Details on this clone: Other nucleotide sequences from this sample produce the same CDR3. V and J are TRBV5-1 and TRBJ2-7; 8 bases align to TRBD1. Trimming took 2 bases from V and 4 from J; bases not matched to a gene: 5. Looked up from germline, CDR1 is SGHRS and CDR2 is YFSETQ. This CDR3 has 14 amino acids. This CDR3 is CASSLRQGAYEQYF. The CDR3 nucleotides are TGCGCCAGCAGCTTACGTCAGGGGGCTTACGAGCAGTACTTC. The variable domain in full, completed from reference TRBV5-1 and TRBJ2-7, reads KAGVTQTPRYLIKTRGQQVTLSCSPISGHRSVSWYQQTPGQGLQFLFEYFSETQRNKGNFPGRFSGRQFSNSRSEMNVSTLELGDSALYLCASSLRQGAYEQYFGPGTRLTVT.

The J gene is TRBJ1-1, the V gene TRBV12-5; D not resolved. CDR1 is LGHNT, CDR2 FRNRAP, per germline. V lost 0 bases and J lost 3, with 5 bases in between. The CDR3 has 13 amino acids. CDR3 nucleotides: TGTGCTAGTGGTTTGGTAACCGACACTGAAGCTTTCTTT. It yields the protein CASGLVTDTEAFF.

The sample holds a few counts of this clone. The V and J genes are TRBV30 and TRBJ1-1; tentative D call: TRBD1 (5 bases). Germline assignment: CDR1 GTSNPN and CDR2 SVGIG (reference sequence). This CDR3 is built from 13 residues. V lost 3 bases to trimming and J lost 6 bases, with 14 bases between them. The CDR3 sequence is CAWSPRRGSEAFF. The DNA for the CDR3 is TGTGCCTGGAGCCCCCGACGGGGGTCTGAAGCTTTCTTT. The full variable domain, rest sourced from reference TRBV30 and TRBJ1-1, is SQTIHQWPATLVQPVGSPLSLECTVEGTSNPNLYWYRQAAGRGLQLLFYSVGIGQISSEVPQNLSASRPQDRQFILSSKKLLLSDSGFYLCAWSPRRGSEAFFGQGTRLTVV.

The CDR3 sequence: CASSQGGGGPYEQYF. The CDR3 DNA follows: TGTGCCAGCAGCCAAGGGGGCGGCGGCCCCTACGAGCAGTACTTC. The chain carries TRBV4-2 and TRBJ2-7; D might be TRBD1 (5 bases). V shed 1 base and J shed 2 bases, with 12 bases lying between them. CDR1 and CDR2 (germline): LGHNA, YNFKEQ. The CDR3 consists of 15 residues.